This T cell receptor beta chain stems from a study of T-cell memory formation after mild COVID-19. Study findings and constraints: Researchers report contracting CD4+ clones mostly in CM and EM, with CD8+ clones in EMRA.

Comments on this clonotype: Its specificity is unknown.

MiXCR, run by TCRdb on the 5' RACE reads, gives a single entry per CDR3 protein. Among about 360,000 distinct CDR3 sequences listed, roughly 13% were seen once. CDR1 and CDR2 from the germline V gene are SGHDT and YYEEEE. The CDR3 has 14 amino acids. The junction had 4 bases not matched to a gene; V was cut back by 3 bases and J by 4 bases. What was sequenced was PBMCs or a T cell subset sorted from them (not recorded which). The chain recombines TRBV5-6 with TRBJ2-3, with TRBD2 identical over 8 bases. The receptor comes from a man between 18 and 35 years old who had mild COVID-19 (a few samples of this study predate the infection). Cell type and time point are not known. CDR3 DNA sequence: TGTGCCAGCAGCTATGGACTAGCCCCAGATACGCAGTATTTT. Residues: CASSYGLAPDTQYF.